Each of the 10 T cell receptor beta chains below was sequenced from the same sample in a study of cytomegalovirus exposure and HLA in healthy donors. PCR primers comprised 60 Vbeta and 13 Jbeta primers. Clones were sequenced by immunoSEQ multiplex PCR, and TCRdb holds only the in-frame ones, with some missing. The sample lists some 130,000 clones, approximately 80% occurring once. Sample: PBMCs. The source is a male donor in good health and CMV-seropositive.

This sequence joins TRBV7-2 and TRBJ2-2; 12 nucleotides line up with TRBD2. Trimming cost V 4 bases and J 6 bases; bases outside gene matches: 9. Germline V gives CDR1 SGHTA, CDR2 FQGNSA. The CDR3 is 17 amino acids. The DNA of the CDR3 is TGTGCCAGCAGCTGGGCTAGCGGGAGGGCCTACGCCGGGGAGCTGTTTTTT. It is translated as CASSWASGRAYAGELFF.

The chain employs TRBV2 and TRBJ2-1, with D unresolved. V gave up 5 bases and J gave up 5 bases, with 7 bases separating them. The CDR3 contains 12 residues. Germline CDR1 SNHLY, CDR2 FYNNEI. CDR3 sequence (DNA): TGTGCCAGCAGTCAGAGGCACAATGAGCAGTTCTTC. As protein: CASSQRHNEQFF. Combining the CDR3 with reference TRBV2 and TRBJ2-1 gives the whole variable domain EPEVTQTPSHQVTQMGQEVILRCVPISNHLYFYWYRQILGQKVEFLVSFYNNEISEKSEIFDDQFSVERPDGSNFTLKIRSTKLEDSAMYFCASSQRHNEQFFGPGTRLTVL.

This clone was counted once. The chain links TRBV27 to TRBJ2-1; 11 nucleotides agree with TRBD2. Germline V gene lookup returns CDR1 MNHEY and CDR2 SMNVEV (reference sequence). The CDR3 has 14 residues. Unmatched junction bases numbered 2, after V lost 7 bases and J lost 3 bases. In DNA, the CDR3 is TGTGCCAGCAAACTAGCGGGAGTCTACAATGAGCAGTTCTTC. Encoded protein: CASKLAGVYNEQFF.

The chain links TRBV29-1 to TRBJ1-5; TRBD1 might be the D (5 bases). This CDR3 is built from 13 residues. V lost 4 bases, J lost 3 bases, and 10 bases lay in between. Germline V gives CDR1 SQVTM, CDR2 ANQGSEA. The CDR3 spells CSVVGGNNQPQHF. For the CDR3, the DNA is TGCAGCGTTGTCGGGGGTAACAATCAGCCCCAGCATTTT.

The V gene is TRBV4-2, the J gene TRBJ2-7; no firm D call. This CDR3 contains 14 residues. In germline, CDR1 is LGHNA, CDR2 YNFKEQ. Trimming took 0 bases from V and 0 from J, leaving 6 bases between them. The chain's CDR3 is CASSQDWSSYEQYF. In DNA, the CDR3 is TGTGCCAGCAGCCAAGACTGGAGCTCCTACGAGCAGTACTTC.

V is TRBV2 and J is TRBJ2-7, with a weak D call TRBD1 (5 bases). The CDR3 totals 12 residues. Germline values: CDR1 SNHLY, CDR2 FYNNEI. The V end lost 6 bases, the J end lost 2 bases, and 8 bases lay between the germline ends. The DNA for the CDR3 is TGTGCCAGCAGCGCGACAGCCTACGAGCAGTACTTC. Translating gives CASSATAYEQYF.

A remark on this clone: One junction end disagrees with the germline gene, perhaps due to a read error. The CDR3 loop reads CASSARQGASNSQYF. Written as DNA, the CDR3 is TGTGCCAGCAGCGCGCGACAGGGGGCAAGTAACAGTCAGTACTTC. The rearrangement links TRBV7-9 to TRBJ2-4; TRBD1 agrees at 10 bases. Germline-derived CDR1 and CDR2 are SEHNR and FQNEAQ (reference sequence). The CDR3 covers 15 residues.

The chain recombines TRBV28 with TRBJ1-4; a weak D match, TRBD1 (6 bases). Deletions cut 5 bases from V and 5 bases from J, with 12 bases between. In germline, CDR1 is MDHEN, CDR2 SYDVKM. This CDR3 is built from 14 residues. The CDR3 coding sequence is TGTGCCAGCAGTGTGGACAGTCTGAATGAAAAACTGTTTTTT. It is translated as CASSVDSLNEKLFF.

V usage is TRBV1 and J usage is TRBJ2-7; no DNA check was done on the table's D call, TRBD2. TRBV1 is a pseudogene. This CDR3 is 14 amino acids long. The CDR3 sequence: CTSSQDRKTYEQYF. The CDR3 DNA reads as TGCACCAGCAGCCAAGATCGTAAAACCTACGAGCAGTACTTC.

The table lists this clone with a few counts. The chain joins TRBV10-3 to TRBJ2-1; maybe TRBD2 (5 bases). Germline CDR1 is ENHRY and CDR2 is SYGVKD. This CDR3 is built from 14 residues. The V end lost 7 bases, the J end lost 0 bases, and 10 bases lay between the germline ends. CDR3 amino acids: CAINPGSSYNEQFF. The CDR3, as DNA: TGTGCCATCAATCCGGGAAGCTCCTACAATGAGCAGTTCTTC.